The TCR beta chain described here comes from a study of beta chain features in type 1 diabetes. Points on this clone: Its antigen is unknown.

V was clipped by 4 bases and J by 3 bases; unmatched bases: 4. Looked up from germline, CDR1 is SGHRS and CDR2 is YFSETQ. CDR3 length equals 15 residues. Study-wide results and caveats: For type 1 diabetes patients, VDJ junctions showed fewer insertions and more deletions. A definitive answer on HLA type influencing TCRB rearrangement was not reached here. Researchers report that Type 1 diabetes patients had moderately but significantly shorter TCRB CDR3s across all four CD4+ subsets.

CD45RO/CCR7/CD25/CD127/CD95/CD27 sorting isolated CD4+ naive, central memory, regulatory and stem cell-like memory cells. Expressed TCRB transcripts were sequenced after all isolated RNA was converted to cDNA. The assay was immunoSEQ multiplex PCR, and TCRdb's table has in-frame clones only and misses some. The sample lists about 240,000 clones, about 15% occurring once. The rearrangement links TRBV5-1 to TRBJ2-3, with 11 positions matching TRBD2. Sequencing was done on a sample of naive CD4+ T cells from blood. This TCR was recovered from a man aged 25-40 years with type 1 diabetes. CDR3 in DNA: TGCGCCAGCAGCCCGACTAGCGGGGAGACAGATACGCAGTATTTT. It translates to CASSPTSGETDTQYF. The full variable domain, its missing parts supplied by reference TRBV5-1 and TRBJ2-3, is KAGVTQTPRYLIKTRGQQVTLSCSPISGHRSVSWYQQTPGQGLQFLFEYFSETQRNKGNFPGRFSGRQFSNSRSEMNVSTLELGDSALYLCASSPTSGETDTQYFGPGTRLTVL.